These T cell receptor beta chains were read from a single sample in a study of T cells in Graves' hyperthyroidism and ophthalmopathy. MiXCR was run by TCRdb on the multiplex PCR reads, yielding one entry per CDR3 protein. The table shows a few hundred thousand distinct CDR3 sequences, with 18% occurring only once. Input material: blood. The receptors shown here come from a man younger than 30 with Graves' ophthalmopathy. The CDR3 runs from the conserved cysteine through the conserved F or W. A D gene is named only where the DNA matches it firmly. Expanded clones get a size class; other rows say once, few or many, or leave the size out.

NA	many	TRBV3-1	TRBJ2-7	TGTGCCAGCAGTCGAGTTACGGCCTACGAGCAGTACTTC	CASSRVTAYEQYF
NA	NA	TRBV13	TRBJ1-3	TGTGCCAGCAGCTCCAATGGGGAGAGCTCTGGAAACACCATATATTTT	CASSSNGESSGNTIYF
TRBD2	NA	TRBV20-1	TRBJ2-5	TGCAGTGCTAGAGAATACAGCGGGGGGTGGGAGACCCAGTACTTC	CSAREYSGGWETQYF
NA	NA	TRBV19	TRBJ1-1	TGTGCCAGTCGGTTCCCTGGGACTGAAGCTTTCTTT	CASRFPGTEAFF
NA	few	TRBV28	TRBJ1-2	TGTGCCAGCAGTTTAACAGGGTACGGGAGCTACACCTTC	CASSLTGYGSYTF
NA	many	TRBV27	TRBJ1-6	TGTGCCAGCAGTTTGGGGAGGGGAGTGTCACCCCTCCACTTT	CASSLGRGVSPLHF
NA	NA	TRBV25-1	TRBJ1-2	TGTGCCAGCAGTGAGGCAAGGGGCGCTTTCAGCTATGGCTACACCTTC	CASSEARGAFSYGYTF
NA	NA	TRBV10-1	TRBJ1-6	TGCGCCAGCAGTGGACGTTTGGATTCACCCCTCCACTTT	CASSGRLDSPLHF
TRBD2	NA	TRBV3-1	TRBJ2-5	TGTGCCAGCAGCCTTGGACTAGCCCAAGAGACCCAGTACTTC	CASSLGLAQETQYF
TRBD2	many	TRBV4-2	TRBJ2-3	TGTGCCAGCAGCCAAGATCGGCAGCGGGGTAGCACAGATACGCAGTATTTT	CASSQDRQRGSTDTQYF
NA	few	TRBV5-4	TRBJ1-3	TGTGCCAGCAGCCCGCCGGGGGGTGGGAACACCATATATTTT	CASSPPGGGNTIYF
NA	NA	TRBV5-1	TRBJ2-5	TGCGCCAGCAGCTGGAGCAGGGGCGGGATGGAGACCCAGTACTTC	CASSWSRGGMETQYF
TRBD2	NA	TRBV6-1	TRBJ2-3	TGTGCCAGCAGTGAACCCGGGACTAACACAGATACGCAGTATTTT	CASSEPGTNTDTQYF
NA	NA	TRBV4-1	TRBJ2-3	TGCGCCAGCAGCCAAGAAATGGGCCGGGGGCCAGATACGCAGTATTTT	CASSQEMGRGPDTQYF
NA	NA	TRBV19	TRBJ1-4	TGTGCCAGTAGTGGACCAAGGACTACAACTAATGAAAAACTGTTTTTT	CASSGPRTTTNEKLFF